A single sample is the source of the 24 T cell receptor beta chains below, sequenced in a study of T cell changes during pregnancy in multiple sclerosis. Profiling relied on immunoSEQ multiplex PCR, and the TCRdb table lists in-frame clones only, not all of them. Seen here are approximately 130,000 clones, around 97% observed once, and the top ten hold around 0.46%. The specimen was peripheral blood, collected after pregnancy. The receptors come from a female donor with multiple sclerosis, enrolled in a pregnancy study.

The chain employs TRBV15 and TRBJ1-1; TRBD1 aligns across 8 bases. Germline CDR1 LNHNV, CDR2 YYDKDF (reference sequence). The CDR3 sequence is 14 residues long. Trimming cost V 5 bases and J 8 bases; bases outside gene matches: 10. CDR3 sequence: CATSARTGRLEAFF. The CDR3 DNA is TGTGCCACCAGCGCCAGGACAGGGAGGCTGGAAGCTTTCTTT.

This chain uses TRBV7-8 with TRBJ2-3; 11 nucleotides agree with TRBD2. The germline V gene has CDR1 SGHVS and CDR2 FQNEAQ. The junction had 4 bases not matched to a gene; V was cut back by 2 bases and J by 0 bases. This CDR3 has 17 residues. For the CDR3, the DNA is TGTGCCAGCAGCTTACTCAGGACTAGCGGGAGCACAGATACGCAGTATTTT. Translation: CASSLLRTSGSTDTQYF. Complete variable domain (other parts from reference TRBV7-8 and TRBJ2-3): GAGVSQSPRYKVAKRGQDVALRCDPISGHVSLFWYQQALGQGPEFLTYFQNEAQLDKSGLPSDRFFAERPEGSVSTLKIQRTQQEDSAVYLCASSLLRTSGSTDTQYFGPGTRLTVL.

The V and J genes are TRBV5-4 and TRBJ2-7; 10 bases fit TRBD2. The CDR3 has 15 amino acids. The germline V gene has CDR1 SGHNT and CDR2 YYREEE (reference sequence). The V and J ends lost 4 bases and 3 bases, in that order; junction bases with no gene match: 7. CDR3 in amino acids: CASSMGLAPLYEQYF. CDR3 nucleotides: TGTGCCAGCAGCATGGGACTAGCGCCTCTCTACGAGCAGTACTTC.

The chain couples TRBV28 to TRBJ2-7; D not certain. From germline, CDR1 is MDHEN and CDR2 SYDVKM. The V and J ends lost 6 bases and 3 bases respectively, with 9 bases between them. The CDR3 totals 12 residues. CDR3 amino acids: CASSRDIYEQYF. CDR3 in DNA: TGTGCCAGCAGCCGTGACATCTACGAGCAGTACTTC.

The CDR3 loop is CASSPLFSGRAAEQYF. The CDR3, as DNA: TGTGCCAGTAGTCCCTTATTTAGCGGGAGGGCGGCCGAGCAGTACTTC. This chain links TRBV19 with TRBJ2-7; 11 bases are shared with TRBD2. This CDR3 is built from 16 residues. J gave up 6 bases and V 5 bases, and 12 bases lay outside the gene matches. Germline CDR1 LNHDA, CDR2 SQIVND (reference sequence).

Here the CDR3 DNA reads TGTGCCAGCAGCATCGCTAGCGGGATGATTTATGAGCAGTTCTTC. The encoded protein is CASSIASGMIYEQFF. The V and J genes are TRBV7-2 and TRBJ2-1, with 9 bases fitting TRBD2. Germline CDR1 reads SGHTA; CDR2 reads FQGNSA. The CDR3 spans 15 residues. V trimming: 5 bases; J trimming: 8 bases; junction bases outside the gene matches: 10.

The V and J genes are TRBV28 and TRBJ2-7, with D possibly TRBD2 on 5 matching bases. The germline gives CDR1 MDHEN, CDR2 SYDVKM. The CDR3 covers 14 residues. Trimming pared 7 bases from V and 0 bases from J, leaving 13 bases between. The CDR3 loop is CASIRTPDSYEQYF. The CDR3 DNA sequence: TGTGCCAGCATCCGGACTCCTGACTCCTACGAGCAGTACTTC.

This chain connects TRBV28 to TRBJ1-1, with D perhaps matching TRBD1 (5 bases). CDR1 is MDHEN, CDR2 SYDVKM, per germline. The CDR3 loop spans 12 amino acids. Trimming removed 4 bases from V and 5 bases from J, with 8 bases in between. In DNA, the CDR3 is TGTGCCAGCAGTTCGAAGGGGACTGAAGCTTTCTTT. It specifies CASSSKGTEAFF.

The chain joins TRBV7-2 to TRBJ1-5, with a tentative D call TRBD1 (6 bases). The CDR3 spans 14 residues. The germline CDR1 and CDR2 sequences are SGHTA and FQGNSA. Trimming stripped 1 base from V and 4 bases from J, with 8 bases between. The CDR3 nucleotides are TGTGCCAGCAGCTTAGAGGGGGGGAATCAGCCCCAGCATTTT. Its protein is CASSLEGGNQPQHF.

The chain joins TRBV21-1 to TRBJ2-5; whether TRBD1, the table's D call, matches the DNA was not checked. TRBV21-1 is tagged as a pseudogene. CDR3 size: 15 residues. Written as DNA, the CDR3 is TGTGCCAGCAACGCCGGGACAGGGGACGGGGAGACCCAGTACTTC. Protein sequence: CASNAGTGDGETQYF.

This CDR3 reads CASSIGTETPTDTQYF. For the CDR3, the DNA is TGTGCCAGTAGTATTGGGACAGAAACTCCCACAGATACGCAGTATTTT. The chain combines TRBV19 with TRBJ2-3; 7 bases are a match to TRBD1. The CDR3 is 16 amino acids. CDR1 and CDR2 from the germline V gene are LNHDA and SQIVND (reference sequence). Trimming at V came to 3 bases and at J to 2 bases, leaving 8 bases not matched to a gene.

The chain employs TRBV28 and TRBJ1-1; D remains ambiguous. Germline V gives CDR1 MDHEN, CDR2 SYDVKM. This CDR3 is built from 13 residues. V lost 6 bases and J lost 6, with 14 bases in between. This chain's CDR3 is CASRTTNGAEAFF. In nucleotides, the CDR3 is TGTGCCAGCAGAACGACGAACGGGGCTGAAGCTTTCTTT. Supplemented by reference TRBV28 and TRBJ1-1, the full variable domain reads DVKVTQSSRYLVKRTGEKVFLECVQDMDHENMFWYRQDPGLGLRLIYFSYDVKMKEKGDIPEGYSVSREKKERFSLILESASTNQTSMYLCASRTTNGAEAFFGQGTRLTVV.

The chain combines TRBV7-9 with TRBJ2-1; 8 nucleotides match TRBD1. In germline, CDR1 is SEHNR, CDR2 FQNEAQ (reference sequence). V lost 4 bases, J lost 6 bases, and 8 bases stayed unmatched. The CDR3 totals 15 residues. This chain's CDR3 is CASSSYDRGSNEQFF. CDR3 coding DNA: TGTGCCAGCAGCTCCTACGACAGGGGAAGCAATGAGCAGTTCTTC.

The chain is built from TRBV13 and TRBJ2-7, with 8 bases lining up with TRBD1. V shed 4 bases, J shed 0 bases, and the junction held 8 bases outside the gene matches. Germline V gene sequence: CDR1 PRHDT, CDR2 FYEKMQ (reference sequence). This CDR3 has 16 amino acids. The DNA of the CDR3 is TGTGCCAGCAGCTCGACTCGGACAGGGTACTCCTACGAGCAGTACTTC. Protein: CASSSTRTGYSYEQYF.

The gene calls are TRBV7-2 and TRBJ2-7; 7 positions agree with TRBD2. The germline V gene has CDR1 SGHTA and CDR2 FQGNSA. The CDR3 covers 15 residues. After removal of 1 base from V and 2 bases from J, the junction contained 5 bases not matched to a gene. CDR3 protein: CASSLVAGVAYEQYF. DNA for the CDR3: TGTGCCAGCAGCTTAGTGGCGGGAGTTGCCTACGAGCAGTACTTC.

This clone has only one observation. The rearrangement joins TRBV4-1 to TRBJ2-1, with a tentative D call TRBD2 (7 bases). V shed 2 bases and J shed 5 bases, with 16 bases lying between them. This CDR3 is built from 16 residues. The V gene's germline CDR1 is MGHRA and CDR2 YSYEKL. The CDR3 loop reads CASSQPGGARHNEQFF. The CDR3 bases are TGCGCCAGCAGCCAACCTGGGGGGGCCCGCCACAATGAGCAGTTCTTC.

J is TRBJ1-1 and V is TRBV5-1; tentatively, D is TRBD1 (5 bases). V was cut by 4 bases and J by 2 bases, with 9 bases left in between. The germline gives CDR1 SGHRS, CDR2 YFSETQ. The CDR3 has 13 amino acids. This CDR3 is CASSLDINTEAFF. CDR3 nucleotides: TGCGCCAGCAGCCTGGACATCAACACTGAAGCTTTCTTT.

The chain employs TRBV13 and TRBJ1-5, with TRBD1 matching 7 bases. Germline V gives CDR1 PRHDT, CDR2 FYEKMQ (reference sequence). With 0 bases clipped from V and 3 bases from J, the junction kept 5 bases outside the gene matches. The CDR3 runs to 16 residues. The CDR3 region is CASSLGLDRVNQPQHF. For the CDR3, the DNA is TGTGCCAGCAGCTTAGGCCTCGACAGGGTCAATCAGCCCCAGCATTTT.

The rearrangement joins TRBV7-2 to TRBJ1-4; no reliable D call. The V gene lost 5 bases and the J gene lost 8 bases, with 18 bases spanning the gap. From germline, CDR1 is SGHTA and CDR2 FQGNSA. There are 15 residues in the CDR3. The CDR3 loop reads CASSLQPGRSEKLFF. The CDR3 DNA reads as TGTGCCAGCAGCCTCCAACCGGGGAGGTCAGAAAAACTGTTTTTT.

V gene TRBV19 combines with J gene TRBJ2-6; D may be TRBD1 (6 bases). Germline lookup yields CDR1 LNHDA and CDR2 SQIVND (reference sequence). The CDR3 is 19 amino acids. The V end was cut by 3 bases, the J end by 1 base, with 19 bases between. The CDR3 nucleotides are TGTGCCAGTAGTATCCGGGACAAAATTCGATTTTCTGGGGCCAACGTCCTGACTTTC. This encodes CASSIRDKIRFSGANVLTF.

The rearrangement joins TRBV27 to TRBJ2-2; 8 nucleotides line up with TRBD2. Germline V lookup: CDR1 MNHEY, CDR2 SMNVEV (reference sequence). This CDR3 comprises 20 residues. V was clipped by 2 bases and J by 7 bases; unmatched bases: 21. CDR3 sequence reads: CASSLAWGGQSGSRDGELFF. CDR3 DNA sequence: TGTGCCAGCAGTTTAGCGTGGGGGGGGCAAAGCGGGAGTCGGGACGGGGAGCTGTTTTTT.

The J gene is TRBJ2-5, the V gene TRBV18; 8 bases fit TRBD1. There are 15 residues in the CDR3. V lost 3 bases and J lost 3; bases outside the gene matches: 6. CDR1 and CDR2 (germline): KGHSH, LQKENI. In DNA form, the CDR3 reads TGTGCCAGCTCACCTATACAGGGGGTAGAAGAGACCCAGTACTTC. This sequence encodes CASSPIQGVEETQYF. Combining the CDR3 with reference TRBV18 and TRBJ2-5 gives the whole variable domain NAGVMQNPRHLVRRRGQEARLRCSPMKGHSHVYWYRQLPEEGLKFMVYLQKENIIDESGMPKERFSAEFPKEGPSILRIQQVVRGDSAAYFCASSPIQGVEETQYFGPGTRLLVL.

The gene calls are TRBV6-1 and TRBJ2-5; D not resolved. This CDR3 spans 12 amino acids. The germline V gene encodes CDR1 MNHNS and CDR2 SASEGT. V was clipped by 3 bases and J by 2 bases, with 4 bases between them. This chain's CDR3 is CASSDRQETQYF. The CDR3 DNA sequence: TGTGCCAGCAGTGACAGACAAGAGACCCAGTACTTC.

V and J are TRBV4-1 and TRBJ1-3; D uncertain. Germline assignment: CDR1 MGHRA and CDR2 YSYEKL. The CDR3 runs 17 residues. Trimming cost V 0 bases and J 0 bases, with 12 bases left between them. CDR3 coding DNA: TGCGCCAGCAGCCAAGAAATGAAAGTCTACTCTGGAAACACCATATATTTT. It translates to CASSQEMKVYSGNTIYF.